This T cell receptor beta chain was documented in a study of cytomegalovirus exposure and HLA in healthy donors. Study-wide background: Findings of an earlier analysis included around 120 million unique TCR beta sequences from some 180 million T cells.

Regarding the study as a whole: Later analysis associated a missense DCLRE1C variant with TCR beta V- and J-gene trimming.

V was cut by 2 bases and J by 2 bases, with 18 bases left in between. Germline V gene lookup returns CDR1 MNHNS and CDR2 SASEGT. The CDR3 spans 17 residues. A few counts support this clone. The antigen is not known. The study ran its PCR with 60 Vbeta and 13 Jbeta primers. Using immunoSEQ multiplex PCR, the repertoire was profiled, and TCRdb retains in-frame clones only, with some absent. The sample consists of about 130,000 clones, 60% to 75% of them appearing once. The chain carries TRBV6-1 and TRBJ2-5; perhaps TRBD2 as D (7 bases). The receptor comes from a woman in her fifties or sixties in good health and CMV-seropositive. Sequencing was carried out using PBMCs. The CDR3 protein is CASSEYVRAGAQETQYF. CDR3 in DNA: TGTGCCAGCAGTGAATACGTTCGGGCGGGGGCTCAAGAGACCCAGTACTTC.